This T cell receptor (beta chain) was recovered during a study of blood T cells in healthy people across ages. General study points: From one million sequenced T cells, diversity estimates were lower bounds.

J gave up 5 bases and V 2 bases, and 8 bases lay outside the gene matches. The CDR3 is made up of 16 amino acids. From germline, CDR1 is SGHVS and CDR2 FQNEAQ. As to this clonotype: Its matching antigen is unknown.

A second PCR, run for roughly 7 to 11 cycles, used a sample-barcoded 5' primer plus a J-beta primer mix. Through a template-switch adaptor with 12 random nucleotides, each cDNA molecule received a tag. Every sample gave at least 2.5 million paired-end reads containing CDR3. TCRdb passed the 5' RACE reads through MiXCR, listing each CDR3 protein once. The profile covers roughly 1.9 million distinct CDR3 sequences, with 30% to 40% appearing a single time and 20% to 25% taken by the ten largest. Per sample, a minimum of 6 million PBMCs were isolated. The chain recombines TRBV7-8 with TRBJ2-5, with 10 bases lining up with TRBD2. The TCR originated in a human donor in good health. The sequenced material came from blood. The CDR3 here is CASSLNLASGGETQYF. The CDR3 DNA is TGTGCCAGCAGCTTAAATCTGGCTAGCGGGGGTGAGACCCAGTACTTC.